The 30 T cell receptor beta chains reported below all come from one sample, sequenced in a study of radiotherapy plus CTLA-4 blockade in lung cancer. Sequencing used immunoSEQ multiplex PCR; TCRdb keeps in-frame clones, though not all of them. The sample yields some 78,000 clones, more than 85% seen once. The sample here was peripheral blood, taken from a patient treated with radiotherapy plus ipilimumab. These receptors were collected from a human donor with non-small cell lung cancer who had stable disease on radiotherapy plus ipilimumab.

In DNA, the CDR3 is TGTGCCAGTAAAAGGGGGCTGTGGAACACAGATACGCAGTATTTT. As protein: CASKRGLWNTDTQYF. This chain connects TRBV19 to TRBJ2-3, with 7 bases identical to TRBD1. The V gene end was trimmed by 7 bases and the J gene end by 2 bases; junction bases not matched to a gene: 9. CDR1 and CDR2 (germline): LNHDA, SQIVND (reference sequence). The CDR3 is made up of 15 amino acids.

The chain carries TRBV14 and TRBJ1-3; D gene unclear. CDR3 size: 14 residues. The germline CDR1 and CDR2 sequences are SGHDN and FVKESK. Trimming took off 2 bases at V and 4 bases at J, with 9 bases between the two ends. CDR3 in amino acids: CASSQRAWGNTIYF. The CDR3 region has the DNA TGTGCCAGCAGCCAAAGAGCGTGGGGAAACACCATATATTTT.

V is TRBV7-3 and J is TRBJ2-1, with a tentative D call TRBD2 (5 bases). The CDR3 runs to 13 residues. Per germline, CDR1 SGHTA and CDR2 FQGTGA. Trimming pared 4 bases from V and 9 bases from J, leaving 13 bases between. CDR3 DNA sequence: TGTGCCAGCAGCTCCCGAGGGAGAGGTGAGCAGTTCTTC. Its translation: CASSSRGRGEQFF. Full variable domain (remainder filled in from reference TRBV7-3 and TRBJ2-1): GAGVSQTPSNKVTEKGKYVELRCDPISGHTALYWYRQSLGQGPEFLIYFQGTGAADDSGLPNDRFFAVRPEGSVSTLKIQRTERGDSAVYLCASSSRGRGEQFFGPGTRLTVL.

The chain joins TRBV11-2 to TRBJ2-7; a possible D gene is TRBD1 (6 bases). The V end was cut by 4 bases, the J end by 4 bases, with 11 bases between. Germline lookup yields CDR1 SGHAT and CDR2 FQNNGV. This CDR3 is 13 amino acids long. The CDR3 region is CASSWGQGYEQYF. The DNA for the CDR3 is TGTGCCAGCAGCTGGGGGCAGGGGTACGAGCAGTACTTC.

The CDR3 nucleotides read TGTGCCTGGAGTCAGCGACAGGCCAACTACGAGCAGTACTTC. Its translation: CAWSQRQANYEQYF. The chain has TRBV30 and TRBJ2-7; TRBD1 is a possible D gene (6 bases). With 2 bases removed from V and 3 bases from J, the gap between germline ends came to 14 bases. CDR1 and CDR2 (germline): GTSNPN, SVGIG (reference sequence). The CDR3 length is 14 residues.

This clone was observed once. CDR3 sequence reads: CASRDTSSGEQFF. The CDR3 coding sequence is TGTGCCAGCAGGGACACCTCTAGTGGTGAGCAGTTCTTC. The rearrangement links TRBV2 to TRBJ2-1, with D maybe TRBD1 (5 bases). This CDR3 comprises 13 residues. V lost 6 bases to trimming and J lost 9 bases, with 15 bases between them. CDR1 and CDR2 from the germline V gene are SNHLY and FYNNEI.

This chain links TRBV9 with TRBJ2-2; 8 bases map to TRBD2. Germline lookup yields CDR1 SGDLS and CDR2 YYNGEE. This CDR3 is built from 15 residues. The V gene end was trimmed by 1 base and the J gene end by 6 bases; junction bases not matched to a gene: 5. CDR3 coding DNA: TGTGCCAGCAGCGTACGACGGGAGGGCTCCGGGGAGCTGTTTTTT. Translating it yields CASSVRREGSGELFF.

The chain uses TRBV15 and TRBJ1-4; 9 nucleotides match TRBD1. Trimming removed 4 bases from V and 3 bases from J; junction bases left unmatched: 3. The CDR3 consists of 15 residues. Germline V gives CDR1 LNHNV, CDR2 YYDKDF (reference sequence). CDR3 sequence (DNA): TGTGCCACCAGCAAAGACAGGGGGGCTAATGAAAAACTGTTTTTT. Protein: CATSKDRGANEKLFF. Variable domain in full (rest from reference TRBV15 and TRBJ1-4): DAMVIQNPRYQVTQFGKPVTLSCSQTLNHNVMYWYQQKSSQAPKLLFHYYDKDFNNEADTPDNFQSRRPNTSFCFLDIRSPGLGDTAMYLCATSKDRGANEKLFFGSGTQLSVL.

In this sample, this clone turned up once. This chain connects TRBV2 to TRBJ2-1, with 10 bases matching TRBD1. J gave up 9 bases and V 7 bases, and 6 bases lay outside the gene matches. This CDR3 is 13 amino acids long. The V gene's germline CDR1 is SNHLY and CDR2 FYNNEI. This chain's CDR3 is CASTKWDRGEQFF. The CDR3 nucleotides are TGTGCCAGCACCAAATGGGACAGGGGTGAGCAGTTCTTC.

The J gene is TRBJ1-1, the V gene TRBV5-1; the D gene is possibly TRBD1 (6 bases). V lost 9 bases to trimming and J lost 0 bases, with 9 bases between them. The germline CDR1 and CDR2 sequences are SGHRS and YFSETQ. This CDR3 has 12 amino acids. CDR3 DNA: TGCGCCACCAGGGGTATGAACACTGAAGCTTTCTTT. Amino acids: CATRGMNTEAFF.

The rearrangement uses TRBV15 and TRBJ2-1; TRBD2 matches at 11 bases. Germline V gene data show CDR1 as LNHNV and CDR2 as YYDKDF (reference sequence). Trimming cost V 1 base and J 7 bases; bases outside gene matches: 6. The length of the CDR3 is 16 residues. CDR3 nucleotide sequence: TGTGCCACCAGCAGAGCTACTAGCGGGAGAAGAAATGAGCAGTTCTTC. Amino acid sequence: CATSRATSGRRNEQFF.

The J gene is TRBJ2-7, the V gene TRBV7-6; D remains ambiguous. The CDR3 runs to 14 residues. In germline, CDR1 is SGHVS, CDR2 FNYEAQ. The V end lost 1 base, the J end lost 7 bases, and 14 bases lay between the germline ends. The CDR3 protein is CASSLGPGTEEQYF. The CDR3 DNA reads as TGTGCCAGCAGCTTAGGTCCCGGCACAGAGGAGCAGTACTTC.

The chain joins TRBV9 to TRBJ2-6, with D hard to call. The V and J ends lost 0 bases and 4 bases respectively, with 5 bases between them. In germline, CDR1 is SGDLS, CDR2 YYNGEE. This CDR3 contains 14 residues. CDR3 nucleotide sequence: TGTGCCAGCAGCGTAGCTGTGGGGGCCAACGTCCTGACTTTC. As protein: CASSVAVGANVLTF.

The chain carries TRBV19 and TRBJ1-1, with a tentative D call TRBD1 (6 bases). Trimming removed 3 bases from V and 8 bases from J, with 22 bases in between. Germline CDR1 is LNHDA and CDR2 is SQIVND (reference sequence). The CDR3 extends over 16 amino acids. CDR3 region: CASSMGQTGNKPEAFF. The CDR3 DNA reads TGTGCCAGTAGTATGGGGCAGACAGGAAATAAGCCAGAAGCTTTCTTT.

This clone came up once. J is TRBJ1-1 and V is TRBV27; TRBD1 agrees at 7 bases. Trimming took 5 bases from V and 6 from J; bases not matched to a gene: 3. The CDR3 has 12 amino acids. CDR1 and CDR2 (germline): MNHEY, SMNVEV (reference sequence). The CDR3 nucleotides read TGTGCCAGCAGTCCTACAGGGGCTGAAGCTTTCTTT. Residues: CASSPTGAEAFF.

The chain joins TRBV5-1 to TRBJ2-7; a weak D match, TRBD2 (6 bases). V dropped 4 bases and J dropped 4 bases, with 15 bases sitting between them. The CDR3 runs to 14 residues. Germline-derived CDR1 and CDR2 are SGHRS and YFSETQ. CDR3 in amino acids: CASSRDSVGYEQYF. The CDR3 DNA follows: TGCGCCAGCAGCAGGGACTCAGTCGGGTACGAGCAGTACTTC.

The rearrangement links TRBV29-1 to TRBJ2-2; TRBD1 or TRBD2 may be the D gene (5 bases each). CDR3 length: 15 residues. Per the germline V gene, CDR1 is SQVTM and CDR2 is ANQGSEA. Trimming stripped 5 bases from V and 7 bases from J, with 20 bases between. This chain's CDR3 is CSVRSGTSYGGELFF. DNA of the CDR3: TGCAGCGTTAGGTCAGGGACCTCCTATGGCGGGGAGCTGTTTTTT.

The chain uses TRBV6-1 and TRBJ2-3; possibly TRBD1 for D (5 bases). The CDR3 totals 15 residues. The V gene lost 4 bases and the J gene lost 4 bases, with 15 bases spanning the gap. CDR1 MNHNS and CDR2 SASEGT come from the germline V gene. The CDR3 DNA reads as TGTGCCAGCAGTGGGGCAGGGTATCAATCAGATACGCAGTATTTT. Its protein product is CASSGAGYQSDTQYF.

The chain employs TRBV7-2 and TRBJ2-7, with D possibly matching TRBD2 (6 bases). The CDR3 is 14 residues long. V was cut by 2 bases and J by 6 bases, with 14 bases left in between. CDR1 and CDR2 from the germline V gene are SGHTA and FQGNSA. In nucleotides, the CDR3 is TGTGCCAGCAGCTTAATTGGAACCGGGGGCGAGCAGTACTTC. Amino acids: CASSLIGTGGEQYF.

The rearrangement links TRBV5-4 to TRBJ2-3; TRBD2 is a possible D gene (6 bases). The V gene lost 1 base and the J gene lost 6 bases, with 15 bases spanning the gap. In germline, CDR1 is SGHNT, CDR2 YYREEE (reference sequence). The CDR3 totals 15 residues. The CDR3 protein is CASSLLQEGRDTQYF. Here the CDR3 DNA reads TGTGCCAGCAGCTTGCTCCAGGAGGGGAGGGATACGCAGTATTTT.

The V gene is TRBV2, the J gene TRBJ1-5, with D unresolved. Germline lookup yields CDR1 SNHLY and CDR2 FYNNEI. Trimming took 6 bases from V and 7 from J, leaving 10 bases between them. The CDR3 consists of 12 residues. The CDR3 DNA reads as TGTGCCAGCAGAGGGTTTGGACAGCCCCAGCATTTT. Amino acids: CASRGFGQPQHF.

The chain carries TRBV18 and TRBJ2-2; 8 bases map to TRBD1. V lost 2 bases and J lost 0; bases outside the gene matches: 5. The V gene's germline CDR1 is KGHSH and CDR2 LQKENI. This CDR3 spans 17 amino acids. The CDR3 protein is CASSPVQGAANTGELFF. The CDR3 DNA reads as TGTGCCAGCTCACCAGTCCAGGGGGCAGCGAACACCGGGGAGCTGTTTTTT.

CDR3 protein: CASSLDDRYEQYF. Written as DNA, the CDR3 is TGCGCCAGCAGCTTGGATGACCGCTACGAGCAGTACTTC. The chain combines TRBV5-1 with TRBJ2-7; D uncertain. With 0 bases removed from V and 3 bases from J, the gap between germline ends came to 7 bases. Germline values: CDR1 SGHRS, CDR2 YFSETQ. The CDR3 totals 13 residues.

This chain connects TRBV6-5 to TRBJ2-7; 10 nucleotides agree with TRBD1. The CDR3 runs to 15 residues. Germline V gene lookup returns CDR1 MNHEY and CDR2 SVGAGI. The trim removed 2 bases at V and 3 bases at J, leaving 4 bases unmatched. As DNA, the CDR3 is TGTGCCAGCAGTTACGGGACAGGGGACCTCTACGAGCAGTACTTC. Its protein product is CASSYGTGDLYEQYF.

This clone has more than one count but fewer than ten. The rearrangement links TRBV7-8 to TRBJ1-3; D gene uncertain. The length of the CDR3 is 15 residues. The V end lost 1 base, the J end lost 0 bases, and 7 bases lay between the germline ends. CDR1 SGHVS and CDR2 FQNEAQ come from the germline V gene. The CDR3 DNA follows: TGTGCCAGCAGCTTAGGTGGCTTCTCTGGAAACACCATATATTTT. Protein product: CASSLGGFSGNTIYF.

The genes are TRBV2 and TRBJ2-1, with TRBD1 identical over 9 bases. Germline V lookup: CDR1 SNHLY, CDR2 FYNNEI. J was trimmed by 6 bases and V by 6 bases; bases with no gene match: 0. This CDR3 is built from 12 residues. The CDR3: CASRTGGNEQFF. The CDR3 DNA is TGTGCCAGCAGGACAGGGGGCAATGAGCAGTTCTTC.

The chain combines TRBV7-2 with TRBJ2-7; D tentatively reads TRBD1 or TRBD2 (6 bases each). The V gene's germline CDR1 is SGHTA and CDR2 FQGNSA. Trimming left V 6 bases short and J 6 bases short, with 21 bases between. The length of the CDR3 is 15 residues. The CDR3: CASRTGGQGNLEQYF. CDR3 nucleotides: TGTGCCAGCAGGACCGGGGGCCAGGGGAATCTCGAGCAGTACTTC.

This sequence joins TRBV11-2 and TRBJ2-7, with 9 bases matching TRBD1. The germline CDR1 and CDR2 sequences are SGHAT and FQNNGV. Trimming removed 4 bases from V and 7 bases from J; junction bases left unmatched: 11. The CDR3 runs to 15 residues. CDR3 sequence reads: CASSSSRDRVGEQYF. The CDR3 region has the DNA TGTGCCAGCAGCTCGTCCCGGGACAGGGTAGGGGAGCAGTACTTC.

The V gene is TRBV6-1, the J gene TRBJ1-2, with a possible D match to TRBD1 (6 bases). Trimming pared 0 bases from V and 4 bases from J, leaving 12 bases between. The CDR3 consists of 15 residues. Germline V gene sequence: CDR1 MNHNS, CDR2 SASEGT. This CDR3 reads CASSEAPGAAYGYTF. The CDR3 DNA sequence: TGTGCCAGCAGTGAAGCGCCGGGGGCGGCCTATGGCTACACCTTC.

V usage is TRBV18 and J usage is TRBJ1-1; D is unresolved. CDR3 size: 12 residues. The V gene's germline CDR1 is KGHSH and CDR2 LQKENI. Trimming cost V 6 bases and J 2 bases, with 7 bases left between them. CDR3 sequence: CASSDLNTEAFF. DNA of the CDR3: TGTGCCAGCTCTGACCTAAACACTGAAGCTTTCTTT.